This is a list of T cell receptor beta chains from one sample in a study of T cell responses to AZD1222 COVID-19 vaccine. Produced via immunoSEQ multiplex PCR; TCRdb's table is partial and in-frame only. Among some 140,000 clones listed, around 90% were seen once. The starting material was peripheral blood, obtained on day 0 of AZD1222 vaccination. The origin of the receptors is an adult in good health. Both conserved end residues are part of each CDR3. D genes are given only for firm matches. Rows may omit the clone size; those that give it use once, few, many or a size class.

>-|TRBJ2-7|TRBV4-3|once
CASSQDWGATYEQYF
TGCGCCAGCAGCCAAGATTGGGGGGCGACCTACGAGCAGTACTTC
>-|TRBJ2-3|TRBV6-5|-
CASRDRGAPTDTQYF
TGTGCCAGCAGGGACCGGGGGGCCCCCACAGATACGCAGTATTTT
>-|TRBJ2-7|TRBV28|-
CASSFLAPINYEQYF
TGTGCCAGCAGTTTCCTAGCCCCAATTAACTACGAGCAGTACTTC
>-|TRBJ1-1|TRBV5-1|-
CASSPPGFSRAEAFF
TGCGCCAGCAGTCCTCCGGGATTTTCTCGCGCTGAAGCTTTCTTT
>-|TRBJ2-2|TRBV2|-
CASSFTGYGELFF
TGTGCCAGCAGTTTTACAGGGTACGGGGAGCTGTTTTTT
>TRBD1|TRBJ2-1|TRBV7-9|-
CASSLVGDRDEQFF
TGTGCCAGCAGCTTAGTAGGCGACAGGGATGAGCAGTTCTTC
>-|TRBJ1-1|TRBV28|-
CASGQGPMNTEAFF
TGTGCCTCGGGGCAGGGCCCTATGAACACTGAAGCTTTCTTT
>-|TRBJ1-2|TRBV7-8|-
CASSLGQATYYGYTF
TGTGCCAGCAGCTTAGGGCAGGCTACTTACTATGGCTACACCTTC
>-|TRBJ1-3|TRBV11-3|-
CASSLGGAGNTIYF
TGTGCCAGCAGCTTAGGCGGGGCTGGAAACACCATATATTTT
>-|TRBJ2-6|TRBV27|-
CASHRSGTSGANVLTF
TGTGCCAGCCATCGGTCGGGGACCTCTGGGGCCAACGTCCTGACTTTC
>TRBD1|TRBJ2-5|TRBV5-8|-
CASSLGRGGPQETQYF
TGTGCCAGCAGCTTGGGACGAGGGGGCCCACAAGAGACCCAGTACTTC
>TRBD2|TRBJ2-3|TRBV28|-
CASSLRLASGGATDTQYF
TGTGCCAGCAGTTTAAGATTGGCTAGCGGGGGGGCAACAGATACGCAGTATTTT
>-|TRBJ1-1|TRBV30|-
CAWSYAGSTEAFF
TGTGCCTGGAGTTACGCCGGGAGCACTGAAGCTTTCTTT
>-|TRBJ1-1|TRBV27|-
CASSLSDSYGTEAFF
TGTGCCAGCAGTTTATCGGACAGTTACGGCACTGAAGCTTTCTTT
>TRBD2|TRBJ2-2|TRBV10-2|-
CASSREGNTGELFF
TGCGCCAGCAGCAGGGAGGGGAACACCGGGGAGCTGTTTTTT
>-|TRBJ1-5|TRBV6-5|-
CASSSTGIYSNQPQHF
TGTGCCAGCAGTTCCACAGGGATTTATAGCAATCAGCCCCAGCATTTT
>TRBD1|TRBJ1-6|TRBV19|-
CASSIGWDSLHSPLHF
TGTGCCAGTAGTATTGGATGGGACAGCCTTCATTCACCCCTCCACTTT
>-|TRBJ1-1|TRBV11-3|-
CASSKQGDRSGAFF
TGTGCCAGCAGTAAGCAAGGGGACCGGTCTGGTGCTTTCTTT
>TRBD1|TRBJ2-3|TRBV29-1|-
CSAGQGVRWTDTQYF
TGCAGCGCAGGACAGGGGGTTAGATGGACAGATACGCAGTATTTT
>-|TRBJ1-5|TRBV2|-
CASTDGLSWPQHF
TGTGCCAGCACGGACGGTTTATCATGGCCCCAGCATTTT
>TRBD2|TRBJ2-1|TRBV19|-
CASSTRAGKPYNEQFF
TGTGCCAGTAGTACCCGAGCGGGAAAGCCCTACAATGAGCAGTTCTTC
>TRBD2|TRBJ2-1|TRBV6-5|-
CASRSVGGAYNEQFF
TGTGCCAGCAGGTCGGTCGGGGGGGCCTACAATGAGCAGTTCTTC
>-|TRBJ2-7|TRBV10-3|-
CAISETPGAAGEQYF
TGTGCCATCAGTGAGACTCCGGGCGCCGCGGGCGAGCAGTACTTC
>-|TRBJ2-1|TRBV18|-
CASSSSGFGPYNEQFF
TGTGCCAGCTCATCATCAGGGTTTGGACCCTACAATGAGCAGTTCTTC
>-|TRBJ1-4|TRBV5-4|-
CASSFDRRSATNEKLFF
TGTGCCAGCAGCTTTGATCGGCGTTCTGCAACTAATGAAAAACTGTTTTTT
>-|TRBJ1-6|TRBV14|-
CASSQVDSPLHF
TGTGCCAGCAGCCAAGTCGATTCACCCCTCCACTTT
>TRBD2|TRBJ2-2|TRBV14|few
CASSHGLAGVYNTGELFF
TGTGCCAGCAGCCATGGACTAGCGGGGGTCTACAACACCGGGGAGCTGTTTTTT
>-|TRBJ1-5|TRBV2|-
CASSGDGLESNQPQHF
TGTGCCAGCAGTGGGGATGGGTTAGAAAGCAATCAGCCCCAGCATTTT
>-|TRBJ1-2|TRBV4-3|-
CASSQGVRAVYGYTF
TGCGCCAGCAGCCAAGGCGTTCGGGCAGTATATGGCTACACCTTC
>-|TRBJ1-2|TRBV27|-
CASSSGFGGYTF
TGTGCCAGCAGTTCAGGGTTTGGCGGCTACACCTTC
>-|TRBJ1-1|TRBV30|-
CAWTGGSPEAFF
TGTGCCTGGACTGGGGGTTCGCCCGAAGCTTTCTTT
>TRBD1|TRBJ1-3|TRBV18|-
CASSPQGAAAGNTIYF
TGTGCCAGCTCCCCACAGGGGGCCGCCGCTGGAAACACCATATATTTT
>TRBD1|TRBJ1-6|TRBV3-1/TRBV3-2|-
CASSQGDRGKRSPLHF
TGTGCCAGCAGCCAAGGGGACAGGGGAAAACGTTCACCCCTCCACTTT